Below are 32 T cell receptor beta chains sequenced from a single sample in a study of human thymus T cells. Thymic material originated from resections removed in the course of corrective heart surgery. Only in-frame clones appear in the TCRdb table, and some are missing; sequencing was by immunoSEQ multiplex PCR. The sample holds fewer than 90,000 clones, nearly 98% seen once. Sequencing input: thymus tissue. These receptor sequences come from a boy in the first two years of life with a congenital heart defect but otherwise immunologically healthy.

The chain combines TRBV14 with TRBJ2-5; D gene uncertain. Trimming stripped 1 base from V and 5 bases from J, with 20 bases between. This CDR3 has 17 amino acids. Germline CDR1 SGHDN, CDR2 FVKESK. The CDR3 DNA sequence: TGTGCCAGCAGCCAAGTGAGAGAACGGCCCGCGGAGGAGACCCAGTACTTC. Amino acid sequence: CASSQVRERPAEETQYF.

The CDR3 DNA sequence: TGTGCCAGCAGCCAAGAAGGGGGGCGCTCCTACAATGAGCAGTTCTTC. This gives the protein CASSQEGGRSYNEQFF. The rearrangement joins TRBV4-2 to TRBJ2-1; D is possibly TRBD1 or TRBD2 (6 bases each). The length of the CDR3 is 16 residues. The germline V gene has CDR1 LGHNA and CDR2 YNFKEQ. Trimming pared 0 bases from V and 0 bases from J, leaving 9 bases between.

The CDR3 sequence: CASSFGRANTEAFF. CDR3 in DNA: TGTGCCAGCAGCTTCGGCAGGGCGAACACTGAAGCTTTCTTT. V is TRBV5-5 and J is TRBJ1-1; D might be TRBD1 (5 bases). The ends were cut back, 2 bases at V and 1 base at J, with 9 bases in the middle. This CDR3 is 14 amino acids long. Germline assignment: CDR1 SGHKS and CDR2 YYEKEE (reference sequence).

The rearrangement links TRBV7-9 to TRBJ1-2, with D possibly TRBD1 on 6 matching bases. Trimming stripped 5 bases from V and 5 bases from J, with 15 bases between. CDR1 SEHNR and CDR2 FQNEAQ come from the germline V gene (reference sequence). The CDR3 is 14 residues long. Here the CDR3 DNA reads TGTGCCAGCAGCCCGGACAGCGCAGTGTATGGCTACACCTTC. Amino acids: CASSPDSAVYGYTF.

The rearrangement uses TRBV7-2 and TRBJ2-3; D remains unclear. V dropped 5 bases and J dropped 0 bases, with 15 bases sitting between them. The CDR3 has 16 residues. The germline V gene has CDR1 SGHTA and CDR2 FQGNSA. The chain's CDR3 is CASSRTYNPSTDTQYF. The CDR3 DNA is TGTGCCAGCAGCCGTACCTACAACCCTAGCACAGATACGCAGTATTTT.

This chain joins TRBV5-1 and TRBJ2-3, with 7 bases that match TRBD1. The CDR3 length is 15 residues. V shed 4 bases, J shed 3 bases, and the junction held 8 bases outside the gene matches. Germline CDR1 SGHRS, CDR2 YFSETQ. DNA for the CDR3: TGCGCCAGCAGCCTCAGGGGGTTGGGGACAGATACGCAGTATTTT. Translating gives CASSLRGLGTDTQYF.

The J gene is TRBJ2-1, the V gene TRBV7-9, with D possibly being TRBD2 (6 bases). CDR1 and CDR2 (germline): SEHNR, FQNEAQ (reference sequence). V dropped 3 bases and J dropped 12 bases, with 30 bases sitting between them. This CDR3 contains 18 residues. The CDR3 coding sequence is TGTGCCAGCAGCTTCTCAGCGCGATCTCGGGACTGGCCTCGGGGGCAGTTCTTC. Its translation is CASSFSARSRDWPRGQFF.

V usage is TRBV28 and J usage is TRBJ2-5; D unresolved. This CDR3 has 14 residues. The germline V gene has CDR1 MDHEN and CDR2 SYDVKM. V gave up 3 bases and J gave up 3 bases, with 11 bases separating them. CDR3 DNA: TGTGCCAGCAGTTTTTCGCCGGATAAAGAGACCCAGTACTTC. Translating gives CASSFSPDKETQYF.

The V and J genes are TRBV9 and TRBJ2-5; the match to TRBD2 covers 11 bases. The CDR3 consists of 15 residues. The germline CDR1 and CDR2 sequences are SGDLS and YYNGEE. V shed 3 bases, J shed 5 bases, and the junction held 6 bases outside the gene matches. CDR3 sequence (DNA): TGTGCCAGCAGCGGTAGCGGGGGGGCCGAGGAGACCCAGTACTTC. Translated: CASSGSGGAEETQYF.

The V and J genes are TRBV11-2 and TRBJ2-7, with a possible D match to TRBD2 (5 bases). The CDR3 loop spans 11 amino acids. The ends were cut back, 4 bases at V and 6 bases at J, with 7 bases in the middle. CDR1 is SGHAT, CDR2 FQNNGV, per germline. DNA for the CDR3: TGTGCCAGCAGCTACGGGATCGAGCAGTACTTC. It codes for CASSYGIEQYF.

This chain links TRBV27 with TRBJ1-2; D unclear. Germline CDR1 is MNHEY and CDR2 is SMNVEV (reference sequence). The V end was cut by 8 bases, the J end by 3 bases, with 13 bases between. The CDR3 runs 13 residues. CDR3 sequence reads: CASGPAGYYGYTF. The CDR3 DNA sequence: TGTGCCAGCGGACCGGCGGGGTACTATGGCTACACCTTC.

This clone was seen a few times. Written as DNA, the CDR3 is TGTGCCAGCAGCTTACAGACAGCTTTCTATGGCTACACCTTC. Translation gives CASSLQTAFYGYTF. V and J are TRBV7-2 and TRBJ1-2; TRBD1 might be the D (5 bases). V lost 2 bases and J 4 bases, leaving 11 bases between the germline ends. Germline loops: CDR1 SGHTA, CDR2 FQGNSA. The CDR3 runs 14 residues.

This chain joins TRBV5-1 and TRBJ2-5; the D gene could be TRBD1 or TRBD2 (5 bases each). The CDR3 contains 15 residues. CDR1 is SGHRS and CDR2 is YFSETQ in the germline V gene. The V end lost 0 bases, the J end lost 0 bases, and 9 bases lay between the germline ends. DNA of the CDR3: TGCGCCAGCAGCTTGGGGGGACGGAACCAAGAGACCCAGTACTTC. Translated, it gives CASSLGGRNQETQYF.

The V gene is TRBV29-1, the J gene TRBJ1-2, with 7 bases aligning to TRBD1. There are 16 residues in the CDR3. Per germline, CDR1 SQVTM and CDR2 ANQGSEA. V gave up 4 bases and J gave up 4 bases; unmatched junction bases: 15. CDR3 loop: CSVVTLTTGVGYGYTF. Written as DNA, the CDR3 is TGCAGCGTTGTAACCCTTACCACAGGGGTAGGCTATGGCTACACCTTC.

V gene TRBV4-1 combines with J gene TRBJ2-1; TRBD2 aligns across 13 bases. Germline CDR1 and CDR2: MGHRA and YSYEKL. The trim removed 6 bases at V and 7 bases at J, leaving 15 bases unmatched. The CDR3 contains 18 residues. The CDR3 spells CASSGDAELAGGPNEQFF. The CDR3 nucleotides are TGCGCCAGCAGTGGGGACGCCGAACTAGCGGGAGGGCCGAATGAGCAGTTCTTC.

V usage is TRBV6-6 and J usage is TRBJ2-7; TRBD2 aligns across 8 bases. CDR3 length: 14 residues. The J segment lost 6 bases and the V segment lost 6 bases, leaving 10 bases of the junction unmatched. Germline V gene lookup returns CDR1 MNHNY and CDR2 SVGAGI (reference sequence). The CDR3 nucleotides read TGTGCCAGCAGCTCAGGACTAGCCAGGTGCGAGCAGTACTTC. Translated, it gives CASSSGLARCEQYF.

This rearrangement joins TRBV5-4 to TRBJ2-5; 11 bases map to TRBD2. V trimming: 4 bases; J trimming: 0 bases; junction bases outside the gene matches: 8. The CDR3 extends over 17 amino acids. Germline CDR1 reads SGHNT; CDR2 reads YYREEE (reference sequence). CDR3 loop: CASSPGRTSGYQETQYF. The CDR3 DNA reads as TGTGCCAGCAGCCCCGGCAGGACTAGCGGGTACCAAGAGACCCAGTACTTC.

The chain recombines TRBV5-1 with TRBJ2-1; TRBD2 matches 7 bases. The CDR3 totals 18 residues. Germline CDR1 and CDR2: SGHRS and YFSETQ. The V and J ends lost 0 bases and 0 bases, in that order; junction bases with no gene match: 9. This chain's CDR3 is CASSLAKYGGSSYNEQFF. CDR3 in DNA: TGCGCCAGCAGCTTGGCCAAGTATGGCGGGAGCTCCTACAATGAGCAGTTCTTC.

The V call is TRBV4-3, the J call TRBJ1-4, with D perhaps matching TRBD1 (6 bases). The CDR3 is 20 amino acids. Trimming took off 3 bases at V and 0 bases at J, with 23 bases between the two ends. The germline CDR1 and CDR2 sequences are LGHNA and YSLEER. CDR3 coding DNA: TGCGCCAGCAGCCATGTTGACTCCCGGACAGCTACTTCAACTAATGAAAAACTGTTTTTT. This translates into CASSHVDSRTATSTNEKLFF.

The CDR3 sequence is CASSLVYRGRNNEQFF. The CDR3 nucleotides read TGCGCCAGCAGCTTGGTCTACAGGGGGCGAAACAATGAGCAGTTCTTC. The chain combines TRBV5-1 with TRBJ2-1, with 9 bases lining up with TRBD1. This CDR3 is built from 16 residues. Losses at the gene ends were 0 bases for V and 5 bases for J; bases not matched to a gene: 6. CDR1 is SGHRS and CDR2 is YFSETQ in the germline V gene. The whole variable domain, filled in from reference TRBV5-1 and TRBJ2-1, reads KAGVTQTPRYLIKTRGQQVTLSCSPISGHRSVSWYQQTPGQGLQFLFEYFSETQRNKGNFPGRFSGRQFSNSRSEMNVSTLELGDSALYLCASSLVYRGRNNEQFFGPGTRLTVL.

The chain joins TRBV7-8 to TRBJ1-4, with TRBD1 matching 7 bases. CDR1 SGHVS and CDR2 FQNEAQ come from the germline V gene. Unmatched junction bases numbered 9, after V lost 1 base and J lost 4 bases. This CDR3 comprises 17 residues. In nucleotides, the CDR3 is TGTGCCAGCAGCTTAGTACAGGGGATGGGTCTTAATGAAAAACTGTTTTTT. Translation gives CASSLVQGMGLNEKLFF.

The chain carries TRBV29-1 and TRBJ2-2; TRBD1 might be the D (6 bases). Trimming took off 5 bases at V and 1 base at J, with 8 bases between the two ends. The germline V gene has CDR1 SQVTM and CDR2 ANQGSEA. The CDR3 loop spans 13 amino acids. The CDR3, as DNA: TGCAGCGTTCTGACAGGGAACACCGGGGAGCTGTTTTTT. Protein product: CSVLTGNTGELFF.

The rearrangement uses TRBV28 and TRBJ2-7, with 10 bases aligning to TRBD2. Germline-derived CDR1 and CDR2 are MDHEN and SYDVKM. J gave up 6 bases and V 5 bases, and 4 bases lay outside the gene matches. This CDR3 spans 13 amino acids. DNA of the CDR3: TGTGCCAGCAGTAAAGGGACTAGCGCCGAGCAGTACTTC. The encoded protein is CASSKGTSAEQYF. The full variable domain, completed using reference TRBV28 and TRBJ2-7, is DVKVTQSSRYLVKRTGEKVFLECVQDMDHENMFWYRQDPGLGLRLIYFSYDVKMKEKGDIPEGYSVSREKKERFSLILESASTNQTSMYLCASSKGTSAEQYFGPGTRLTVT.

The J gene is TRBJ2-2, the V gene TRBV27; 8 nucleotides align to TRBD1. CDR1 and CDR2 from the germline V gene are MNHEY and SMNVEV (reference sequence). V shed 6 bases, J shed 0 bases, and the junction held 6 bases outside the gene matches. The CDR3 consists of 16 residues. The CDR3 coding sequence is TGTGCCAGCAGACCCCGGACAGGGACGAACACCGGGGAGCTGTTTTTT. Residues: CASRPRTGTNTGELFF.

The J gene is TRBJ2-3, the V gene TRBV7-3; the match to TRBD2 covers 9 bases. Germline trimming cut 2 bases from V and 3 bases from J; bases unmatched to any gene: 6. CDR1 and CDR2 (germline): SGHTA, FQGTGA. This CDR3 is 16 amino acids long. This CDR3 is CASSLSASGTTDTQYF. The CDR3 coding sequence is TGTGCCAGCAGCTTATCCGCTAGCGGGACTACAGATACGCAGTATTTT.

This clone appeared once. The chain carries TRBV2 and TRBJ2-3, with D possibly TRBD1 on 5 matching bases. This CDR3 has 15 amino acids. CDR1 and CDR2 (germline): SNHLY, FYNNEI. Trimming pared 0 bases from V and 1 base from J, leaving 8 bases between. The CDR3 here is CASSEAGPRTDTQYF. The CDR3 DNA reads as TGTGCCAGCAGTGAAGCGGGGCCCCGCACAGATACGCAGTATTTT.

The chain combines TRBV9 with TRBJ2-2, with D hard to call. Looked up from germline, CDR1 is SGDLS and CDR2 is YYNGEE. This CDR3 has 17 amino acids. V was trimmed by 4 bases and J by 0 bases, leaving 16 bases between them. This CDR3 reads CASSHPLGRTNTGELFF. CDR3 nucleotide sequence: TGTGCCAGCAGCCACCCCCTCGGGCGAACGAACACCGGGGAGCTGTTTTTT.

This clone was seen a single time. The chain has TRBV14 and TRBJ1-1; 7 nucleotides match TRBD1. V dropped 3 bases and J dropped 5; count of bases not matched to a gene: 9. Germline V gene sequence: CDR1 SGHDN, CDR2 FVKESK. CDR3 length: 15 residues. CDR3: CASSHLTGEGTEAFF. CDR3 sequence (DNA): TGTGCCAGCAGCCACCTTACAGGGGAGGGAACTGAAGCTTTCTTT. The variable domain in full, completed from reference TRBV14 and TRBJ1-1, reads EAGVTQFPSHSVIEKGQTVTLRCDPISGHDNLYWYRRVMGKEIKFLLHFVKESKQDESGMPNNRFLAERTGGTYSTLKVQPAELEDSGVYFCASSHLTGEGTEAFFGQGTRLTVV.

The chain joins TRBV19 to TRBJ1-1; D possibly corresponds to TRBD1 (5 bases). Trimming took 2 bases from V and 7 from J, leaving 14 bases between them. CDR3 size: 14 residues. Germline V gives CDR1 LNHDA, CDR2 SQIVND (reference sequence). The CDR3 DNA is TGTGCCAGTAGTATACCCTCGGGGGTTAATGAAGCTTTCTTT. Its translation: CASSIPSGVNEAFF. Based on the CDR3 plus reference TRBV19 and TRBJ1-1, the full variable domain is DGGITQSPKYLFRKEGQNVTLSCEQNLNHDAMYWYRQDPGQGLRLIYYSQIVNDFQKGDIAEGYSVSREKKESFPLTVTSAQKNPTAFYLCASSIPSGVNEAFFGQGTRLTVV.

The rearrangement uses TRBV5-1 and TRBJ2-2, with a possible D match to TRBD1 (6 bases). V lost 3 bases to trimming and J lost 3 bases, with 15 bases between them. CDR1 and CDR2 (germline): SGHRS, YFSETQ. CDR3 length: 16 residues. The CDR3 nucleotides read TGCGCCAGCAGCTCCCCAAATACAGGGCACACCGGGGAGCTGTTTTTT. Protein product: CASSSPNTGHTGELFF.

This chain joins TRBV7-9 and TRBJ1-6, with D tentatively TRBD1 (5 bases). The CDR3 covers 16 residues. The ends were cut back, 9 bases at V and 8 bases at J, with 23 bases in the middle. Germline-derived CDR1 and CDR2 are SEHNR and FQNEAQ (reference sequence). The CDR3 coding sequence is TGTGCCAGTCGGGACCTCGTCCGCGGGAACTATTCACCCCTCCACTTT. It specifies CASRDLVRGNYSPLHF.

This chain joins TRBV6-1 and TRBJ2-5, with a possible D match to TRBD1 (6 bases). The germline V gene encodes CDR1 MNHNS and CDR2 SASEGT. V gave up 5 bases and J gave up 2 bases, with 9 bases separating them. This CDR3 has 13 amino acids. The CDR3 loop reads CASSRGSQETQYF. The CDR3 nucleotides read TGTGCCAGCAGTAGGGGGAGTCAAGAGACCCAGTACTTC.